The 25 T cell receptor beta chains listed next were all sequenced from one sample in a study of blood T cells in healthy people across ages. The second PCR ran roughly 6 to 11 cycles with a sample-barcoded 5' primer and J-beta primers. Via MiXCR, TCRdb re-called the 5' RACE reads, giving one row per CDR3 protein. Here the sample spans about 1,500,000 distinct CDR3 sequences, 28% being singletons. Sequenced sample: blood. These receptors came from a woman in her 30s in good health.

This clonotype has more than one count but fewer than ten. V usage is TRBV10-3 and J usage is TRBJ1-1; TRBD1 agrees at 7 bases. The CDR3 covers 16 residues. Per germline, CDR1 ENHRY and CDR2 SYGVKD. The V gene end was trimmed by 6 bases and the J gene end by 3 bases; junction bases not matched to a gene: 13. The CDR3 reads CAISLGQTRTYTEAFF. CDR3 DNA: TGTGCCATCAGCCTGGGACAGACAAGGACCTACACTGAAGCTTTCTTT.

A few counts support this clonotype. This chain uses TRBV6-5 with TRBJ1-1; D unclear. The CDR3 loop spans 15 amino acids. Trimming pared 0 bases from V and 4 bases from J, leaving 12 bases between. The germline gives CDR1 MNHEY, CDR2 SVGAGI. The CDR3 is CASSYSMVWGTEAFF. CDR3 sequence (DNA): TGTGCCAGCAGTTACTCTATGGTCTGGGGCACTGAAGCTTTCTTT.

This clonotype was counted a few times. The CDR3 nucleotides read TGTGCCAGCAGCGCGGACAGGACGACCTACGAGCAGTACTTC. Its protein is CASSADRTTYEQYF. V and J are TRBV5-6 and TRBJ2-7, with 7 bases that match TRBD1. This CDR3 is 14 amino acids long. V dropped 4 bases and J dropped 2; count of bases not matched to a gene: 6. In germline, CDR1 is SGHDT, CDR2 YYEEEE.

The rearrangement joins TRBV11-2 to TRBJ1-6; D is uncertain. Per germline, CDR1 SGHAT and CDR2 FQNNGV. Trimming cost V 1 base and J 7 bases, with 14 bases left between them. The CDR3 has 16 residues. The CDR3 loop is CASSLGRLTGNSPLHF. The CDR3 bases are TGTGCCAGCAGCTTAGGGCGCCTAACGGGAAATTCACCCCTCCACTTT.

This clonotype was recorded a few times. One junction end does not reproduce the germline sequence, and a read error may be involved. This chain joins TRBV5-1 and TRBJ2-4; weak D call: TRBD1 (6 bases). The CDR3 consists of 20 residues. CDR1 is SGHRS, CDR2 YFSETQ, per germline. The CDR3 DNA reads as TGCGCCAGCAGCTTGGAGCCCAGGGGTGGTGTTGTAGTAGCCAAAAACATTCGGTACTTC. Translation: CASSLEPRGGVVVAKNIRYF.

V is TRBV7-9 and J is TRBJ2-7, with 9 bases that match TRBD2. V shed 5 bases and J 5 bases; nucleotides not matched to a gene: 13. CDR1 SEHNR and CDR2 FQNEAQ come from the germline V gene (reference sequence). The CDR3 consists of 16 residues. The DNA of the CDR3 is TGTGCCAGCAGCCGGCGGGGGGGCCTATTGTTGAACGAGCAGTACTTC. Translation: CASSRRGGLLLNEQYF.

The chain employs TRBV10-2 and TRBJ2-3; D not resolved. Germline V gene sequence: CDR1 WSHSY, CDR2 SAAADI. V was pared by 2 bases and J by 6 bases, with 9 bases between. The CDR3 consists of 13 residues. In DNA form, the CDR3 reads TGCGCCAGCAGTGAGCCTCTAAAGGATACGCAGTATTTT. This translates into CASSEPLKDTQYF.

This rearrangement joins TRBV20-1 to TRBJ1-4; D possibly corresponds to TRBD1 (6 bases). The CDR3 is 12 amino acids. CDR1 is DFQATT and CDR2 is SNEGSKA in the germline V gene (reference sequence). The CDR3 region has the DNA TGCAGGGGGGGGCAGGGTGAAGAAAAACTGTTTTTT. It codes for CRGGQGEEKLFF.

This clonotype has a count of ten or more. The chain carries TRBV7-3 and TRBJ2-5; a weak D match, TRBD2 (6 bases). Looked up from germline, CDR1 is SGHTA and CDR2 is FQGTGA. The length of the CDR3 is 17 residues. Trimming cost V 5 bases and J 7 bases, with 26 bases left between them. CDR3 DNA sequence: TGTGCCAGCAGCGAATCCGGGACTCTTCACCCTCGGGGGACCCAGTACTTC. Translation: CASSESGTLHPRGTQYF.

This clonotype came up many times. The chain employs TRBV10-3 and TRBJ2-5, with 16 positions matching TRBD2. The CDR3 spans 16 residues. V trimming: 6 bases; J trimming: 5 bases; junction bases outside the gene matches: 6. Looked up from germline, CDR1 is ENHRY and CDR2 is SYGVKD. CDR3 residues: CAISRGLAGGGETQYF. The DNA of the CDR3 is TGTGCCATCAGCCGGGGACTAGCGGGAGGGGGGGAGACCCAGTACTTC.

The table lists this clonotype with many counts. The rearrangement joins TRBV12-3 or TRBV12-4 to TRBJ2-5; 7 bases are a match to TRBD1. CDR3 size: 17 residues. J gave up 1 base and V 3 bases, and 11 bases lay outside the gene matches. The DNA for the CDR3 is TGTGCCAGCAGTTTCGGCCCGAGAGGGGGCAGCCAAGAGACCCAGTACTTC. Translated, it gives CASSFGPRGGSQETQYF.

This clonotype came up many times. The V and J genes are TRBV4-3 and TRBJ2-7, with D perhaps TRBD2 (6 bases). The CDR3 runs 13 residues. V was shortened by 4 bases and J by 9 bases, with 16 bases between the two germline ends. Germline loops: CDR1 LGHNA, CDR2 YSLEER. CDR3 protein: CASSPGGRFGQYF. The CDR3 DNA is TGCGCCAGCAGCCCCGGAGGGAGATTCGGGCAGTACTTC.

This clonotype was recorded many times. This chain joins TRBV6-6 and TRBJ2-7; 13 bases are a match to TRBD2. Trimming cost V 5 bases and J 3 bases; bases outside gene matches: 4. CDR3 size: 15 residues. The V gene's germline CDR1 is MNHNY and CDR2 SVGAGI (reference sequence). Here the CDR3 DNA reads TGTGCCAGCAGTGGGACTAGCGGGACGCTCTACGAGCAGTACTTC. This codes for CASSGTSGTLYEQYF.

The DNA of the CDR3 is TGTGCCAGCAGCCAAGGGTGGAGGGGGAACAATGAGCAGTTCTTC. Its protein is CASSQGWRGNNEQFF. The chain couples TRBV3-1 to TRBJ2-1; either TRBD1 or TRBD2 may fit D (6 bases each). With 1 base removed from V and 5 bases from J, the gap between germline ends came to 12 bases. The CDR3 has 15 residues. Germline V gene sequence: CDR1 LGHDT, CDR2 YNNKEL (reference sequence).

The gene calls are TRBV2 and TRBJ2-1, with 8 nucleotides matching TRBD2. CDR1 SNHLY and CDR2 FYNNEI come from the germline V gene. CDR3 size: 14 residues. With 6 bases clipped from V and 4 bases from J, the junction kept 5 bases outside the gene matches. CDR3 protein: CASRTGLGYNEQFF. CDR3 bases: TGTGCCAGCAGGACGGGACTAGGTTACAATGAGCAGTTCTTC.

The chain is built from TRBV9 and TRBJ2-1, with 10 nucleotides matching TRBD2. J gave up 5 bases and V 3 bases, and 23 bases lay outside the gene matches. Germline CDR1 is SGDLS and CDR2 is YYNGEE. This CDR3 spans 21 amino acids. The CDR3 here is CASSAPLGSGGPYLTDNEQFF. The CDR3 bases are TGTGCCAGCAGCGCCCCTTTGGGTAGCGGGGGGCCCTATCTGACCGACAATGAGCAGTTCTTC. Variable domain in full (rest from reference TRBV9 and TRBJ2-1): DSGVTQTPKHLITATGQRVTLRCSPRSGDLSVYWYQQSLDQGLQFLIQYYNGEERAKGNILERFSAQQFPDLHSELNLSSLELGDSALYFCASSAPLGSGGPYLTDNEQFFGPGTRLTVL.

The chain couples TRBV10-3 to TRBJ1-6; D not resolved. Germline V lookup: CDR1 ENHRY, CDR2 SYGVKD. The CDR3 consists of 16 residues. Trimming left V 0 bases short and J 5 bases short, with 11 bases between. The CDR3 sequence: CAISESTRGDNSPLHF. CDR3 bases: TGTGCCATCAGTGAGTCGACTCGAGGAGATAATTCACCCCTCCACTTT.

This clonotype was picked up many times. The DNA of the CDR3 is TGCAGTGCTAGTAGTCGAGGGGGCGCTGGGTCCTACAATGAGCAGTTCTTC. Its protein is CSASSRGGAGSYNEQFF. The chain links TRBV20-1 to TRBJ2-1; 7 nucleotides line up with TRBD1. Losses at the gene ends were 3 bases for V and 1 base for J; bases not matched to a gene: 12. CDR3 length: 17 amino acids. Germline CDR1 DFQATT, CDR2 SNEGSKA (reference sequence).

This chain joins TRBV19 and TRBJ1-1, with no clear D. The germline V gene encodes CDR1 LNHDA and CDR2 SQIVND (reference sequence). The CDR3 covers 16 residues. The ends were cut back, 3 bases at V and 0 bases at J, with 14 bases in the middle. The CDR3 nucleotides read TGTGCCAGTAGTATGGGGTCCGGAGACATGAACACTGAAGCTTTCTTT. It is translated as CASSMGSGDMNTEAFF.

This clonotype was recorded many times. V usage is TRBV4-1 and J usage is TRBJ2-1, with 10 bases identical to TRBD2. The CDR3 is 15 amino acids. In germline, CDR1 is MGHRA, CDR2 YSYEKL. With V trimmed by 5 bases and J by 8 bases, 9 bases remained unmatched. CDR3 residues: CASSNSGGASDEQFF. The CDR3 DNA reads TGCGCCAGCAGCAACAGCGGGGGGGCCTCAGATGAGCAGTTCTTC.

To note about this clonotype: One base away lies a much larger clone, so this may be a sequencing read error. The chain has TRBV7-6 and TRBJ2-5; perhaps TRBD2 as D (6 bases). The V gene's germline CDR1 is SGHVS and CDR2 FNYEAQ. The CDR3 loop spans 14 amino acids. The CDR3 here is CASSLARREEAQYF. The CDR3 DNA reads TGTGCCAGCAGCTTAGCGAGGCGGGAAGAGGCCCAGTACTTC.

This clonotype came up a few times. Being one base from a much bigger clone, this may be a read error. CDR3 in amino acids: CATSRAASHEQYF. As DNA, the CDR3 is TGTGCCACCAGCAGAGCTGCCTCCCATGAGCAGTACTTC. V usage is TRBV15 and J usage is TRBJ2-7; no clear D. Germline values: CDR1 LNHNV, CDR2 YYDKDF (reference sequence). Trimming left V 1 base short and J 7 bases short, with 11 bases between. The CDR3 contains 13 residues. Full variable domain (remainder filled in from reference TRBV15 and TRBJ2-7): DAMVIQNPRYQVTQFGKPVTLSCSQTLNHNVMYWYQQKSSQAPKLLFHYYDKDFNNEADTPDNFQSRRPNTSFCFLDIRSPGLGDTAMYLCATSRAASHEQYFGPGTRLTVT.

This clonotype was seen at least ten times. Germline and junction disagree at one end, which may indicate a read error. J is TRBJ2-5 and V is TRBV15; D may be TRBD2 (5 bases). The CDR3 is 15 amino acids. Germline V gene lookup returns CDR1 LNHNV and CDR2 YYDKDF (reference sequence). DNA for the CDR3: TGTGCCACCAGAAGAGGGTCGGGGTCCAGAGAGACCCAGTACTTC. Amino acids: CATRRGSGSRETQYF.

This clonotype was detected many times. The V gene is TRBV6-5, the J gene TRBJ2-1; possibly TRBD2 for D (6 bases). V lost 5 bases to trimming and J lost 1 base, with 12 bases between them. In germline, CDR1 is MNHEY, CDR2 SVGAGI. CDR3 length equals 15 residues. CDR3 amino acids: CASSGDRGSYNEQFF. As DNA, the CDR3 is TGTGCCAGCAGTGGGGACCGGGGGTCCTACAATGAGCAGTTCTTC.

The chain carries TRBV5-1 and TRBJ2-1; 8 bases match TRBD2. Germline trimming cut 3 bases from V and 9 bases from J; bases unmatched to any gene: 8. The CDR3 runs to 14 residues. Germline loops: CDR1 SGHRS, CDR2 YFSETQ. The CDR3 DNA is TGCGCCAGCAGCTACCTAGGGACTAGTGCTGAGCAGTTCTTC. Amino acid sequence: CASSYLGTSAEQFF.